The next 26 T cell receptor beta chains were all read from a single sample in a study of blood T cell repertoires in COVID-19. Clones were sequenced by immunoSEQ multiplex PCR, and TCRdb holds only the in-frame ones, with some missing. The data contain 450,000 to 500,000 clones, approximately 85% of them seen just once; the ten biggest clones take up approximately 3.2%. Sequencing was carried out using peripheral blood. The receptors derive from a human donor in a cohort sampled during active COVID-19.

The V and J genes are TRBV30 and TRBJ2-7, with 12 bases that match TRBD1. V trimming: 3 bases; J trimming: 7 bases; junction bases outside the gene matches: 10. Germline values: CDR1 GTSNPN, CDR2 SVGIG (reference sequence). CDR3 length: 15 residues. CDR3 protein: CAWRGTGGLMIEQYF. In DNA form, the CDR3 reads TGTGCCTGGAGAGGGACAGGGGGCCTCATGATAGAGCAGTACTTC. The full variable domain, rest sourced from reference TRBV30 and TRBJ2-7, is SQTIHQWPATLVQPVGSPLSLECTVEGTSNPNLYWYRQAAGRGLQLLFYSVGIGQISSEVPQNLSASRPQDRQFILSSKKLLLSDSGFYLCAWRGTGGLMIEQYFGPGTRLTVT.

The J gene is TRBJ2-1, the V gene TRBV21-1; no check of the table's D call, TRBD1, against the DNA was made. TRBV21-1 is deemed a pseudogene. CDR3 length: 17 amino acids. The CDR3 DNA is TGTGCCAGCAGCAAAACAGGGCCGGGGCTAGGCTACAATGAGCAGTTCTTC. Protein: CASSKTGPGLGYNEQFF.

This CDR3 reads CASSTISGKEQFF. In DNA form, the CDR3 reads TGCGCCAGCAGTACAATAAGCGGGAAAGAGCAGTTCTTC. The chain is built from TRBV5-1 and TRBJ2-1, with 7 bases matching TRBD2. The germline V gene has CDR1 SGHRS and CDR2 YFSETQ. CDR3 length: 13 amino acids. J lost 10 bases, V lost 5 bases, and 9 bases had no gene match. The full variable domain, rest sourced from reference TRBV5-1 and TRBJ2-1, is KAGVTQTPRYLIKTRGQQVTLSCSPISGHRSVSWYQQTPGQGLQFLFEYFSETQRNKGNFPGRFSGRQFSNSRSEMNVSTLELGDSALYLCASSTISGKEQFFGPGTRLTVL.

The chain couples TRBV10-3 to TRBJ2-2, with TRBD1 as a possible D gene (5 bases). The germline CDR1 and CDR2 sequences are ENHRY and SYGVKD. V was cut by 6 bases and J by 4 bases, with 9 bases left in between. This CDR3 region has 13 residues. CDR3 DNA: TGTGCCATCAGCCCAACAGGCACCGGGGAGCTGTTTTTT. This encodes CAISPTGTGELFF.

CDR3 region: CASSHTGEGQGGPQHF. CDR3 DNA sequence: TGTGCCAGCAGCCACACAGGAGAAGGACAGGGAGGGCCCCAGCATTTT. V usage is TRBV3-1 (or the pseudogene TRBV3-2) and J usage is TRBJ1-5; 8 positions match TRBD1. J lost 9 bases, V lost 3 bases, and 13 bases had no gene match. The CDR3 has 16 amino acids. Germline assignment: CDR1 LGHDT and CDR2 YNNKEL (reference sequence).

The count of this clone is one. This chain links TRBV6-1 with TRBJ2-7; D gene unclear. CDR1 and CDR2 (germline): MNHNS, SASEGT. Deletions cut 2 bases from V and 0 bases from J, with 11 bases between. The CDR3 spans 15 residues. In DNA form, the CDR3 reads TGTGCCAGCAGTGAAAGCCGTCTGATCTCCTACGAGCAGTACTTC. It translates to CASSESRLISYEQYF.

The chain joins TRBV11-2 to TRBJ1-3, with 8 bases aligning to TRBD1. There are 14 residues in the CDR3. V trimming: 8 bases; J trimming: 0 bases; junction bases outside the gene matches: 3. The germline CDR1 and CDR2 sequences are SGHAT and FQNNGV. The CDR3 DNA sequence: TGTGCCAGCGGGACAGGCCCCTCTGGAAACACCATATATTTT. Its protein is CASGTGPSGNTIYF.

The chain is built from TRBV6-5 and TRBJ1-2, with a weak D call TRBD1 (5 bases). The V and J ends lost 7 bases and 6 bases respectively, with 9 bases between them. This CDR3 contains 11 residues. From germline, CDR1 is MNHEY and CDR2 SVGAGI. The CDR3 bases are TGTGCCAGCATGCGGGACCATGGCTACACCTTC. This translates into CASMRDHGYTF.

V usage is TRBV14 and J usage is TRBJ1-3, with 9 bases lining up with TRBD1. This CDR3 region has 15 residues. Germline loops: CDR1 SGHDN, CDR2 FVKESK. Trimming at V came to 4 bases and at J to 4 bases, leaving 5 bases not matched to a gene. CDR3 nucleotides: TGTGCCAGCAGCCTGGGACAGGGCGCAGGAAACACCATATATTTT. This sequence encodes CASSLGQGAGNTIYF.

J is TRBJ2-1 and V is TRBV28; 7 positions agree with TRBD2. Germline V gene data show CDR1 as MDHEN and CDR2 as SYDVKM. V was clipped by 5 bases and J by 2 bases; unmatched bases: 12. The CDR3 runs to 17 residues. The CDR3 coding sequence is TGTGCCAGCAGTCCCCGGGGAGGGTTTGCTCCCTACAATGAGCAGTTCTTC. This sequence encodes CASSPRGGFAPYNEQFF.

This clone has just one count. The DNA for the CDR3 is TGCGCCAGCAGTCAACCCAGAGCCAGGTTAGCCAAAAACATTCAGTACTTC. Translated, it gives CASSQPRARLAKNIQYF. This chain uses TRBV23-1 with TRBJ2-4; unclear D gene. TRBV23-1 is an ORF; its function is uncertain. The V and J ends lost 2 bases and 0 bases respectively, with 14 bases between them. This CDR3 has 17 amino acids.

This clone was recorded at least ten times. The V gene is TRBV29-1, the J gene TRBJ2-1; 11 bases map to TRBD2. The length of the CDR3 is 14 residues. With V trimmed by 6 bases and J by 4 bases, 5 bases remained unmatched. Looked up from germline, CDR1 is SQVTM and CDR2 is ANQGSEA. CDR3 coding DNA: TGCAGCGTCGAGGGACTAGCGGAGTACAATGAGCAGTTCTTC. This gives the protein CSVEGLAEYNEQFF.

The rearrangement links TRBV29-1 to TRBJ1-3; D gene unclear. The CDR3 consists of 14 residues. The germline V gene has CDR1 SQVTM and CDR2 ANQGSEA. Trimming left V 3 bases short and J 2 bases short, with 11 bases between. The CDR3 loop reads CSVEEGNAGNTIYF. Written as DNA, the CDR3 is TGCAGCGTTGAGGAGGGAAACGCTGGAAACACCATATATTTT.

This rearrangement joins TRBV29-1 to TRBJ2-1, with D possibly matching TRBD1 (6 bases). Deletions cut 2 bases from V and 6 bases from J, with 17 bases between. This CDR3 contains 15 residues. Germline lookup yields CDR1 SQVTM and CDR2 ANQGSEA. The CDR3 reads CSVERVQGSPNEQFF. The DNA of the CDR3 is TGCAGCGTTGAACGGGTGCAGGGGTCCCCCAATGAGCAGTTCTTC.

CDR3 residues: CASSLRDRVTEAFF. CDR3 nucleotide sequence: TGTGCCAGCAGCTTGCGGGACAGGGTTACTGAAGCTTTCTTT. The genes are TRBV5-6 and TRBJ1-1; 9 bases fit TRBD1. The CDR3 covers 14 residues. V shed 1 base, J shed 5 bases, and the junction held 3 bases outside the gene matches. The germline CDR1 and CDR2 sequences are SGHDT and YYEEEE.

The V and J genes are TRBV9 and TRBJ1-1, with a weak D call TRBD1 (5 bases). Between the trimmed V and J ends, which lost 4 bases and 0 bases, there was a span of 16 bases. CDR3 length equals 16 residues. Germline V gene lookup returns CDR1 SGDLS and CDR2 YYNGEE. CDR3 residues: CASSSQGGIMNTEAFF. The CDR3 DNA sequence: TGTGCCAGCAGCTCCCAGGGAGGGATCATGAACACTGAAGCTTTCTTT.

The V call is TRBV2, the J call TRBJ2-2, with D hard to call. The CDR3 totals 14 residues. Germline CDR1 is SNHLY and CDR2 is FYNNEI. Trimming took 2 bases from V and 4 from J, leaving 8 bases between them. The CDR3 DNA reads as TGTGCCAGCAGTGAAAGTACAGTCACCGGGGAGCTGTTTTTT. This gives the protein CASSESTVTGELFF.

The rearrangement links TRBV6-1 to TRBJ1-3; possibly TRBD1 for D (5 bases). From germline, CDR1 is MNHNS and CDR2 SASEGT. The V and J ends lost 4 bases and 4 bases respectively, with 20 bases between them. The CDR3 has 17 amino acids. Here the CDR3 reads CASSAGRVQVLGNTIYF. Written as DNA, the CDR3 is TGTGCCAGCAGTGCCGGAAGGGTACAGGTTCTCGGAAACACCATATATTTT.

The CDR3 protein is CASSLLDRSGYGYTF. CDR3 coding DNA: TGTGCCAGTAGTCTCCTCGATCGATCAGGCTATGGCTACACCTTC. V usage is TRBV19 and J usage is TRBJ1-2; D gene ambiguous. With 5 bases removed from V and 4 bases from J, the gap between germline ends came to 17 bases. CDR1 LNHDA and CDR2 SQIVND come from the germline V gene (reference sequence). The CDR3 consists of 15 residues.

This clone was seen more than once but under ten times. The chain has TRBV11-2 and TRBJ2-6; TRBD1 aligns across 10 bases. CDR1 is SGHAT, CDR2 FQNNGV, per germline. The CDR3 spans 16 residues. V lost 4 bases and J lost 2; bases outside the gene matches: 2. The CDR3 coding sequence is TGTGCCAGCAGCTCTGGACAGGGGGCTGGGGCCAACGTCCTGACTTTC. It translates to CASSSGQGAGANVLTF.

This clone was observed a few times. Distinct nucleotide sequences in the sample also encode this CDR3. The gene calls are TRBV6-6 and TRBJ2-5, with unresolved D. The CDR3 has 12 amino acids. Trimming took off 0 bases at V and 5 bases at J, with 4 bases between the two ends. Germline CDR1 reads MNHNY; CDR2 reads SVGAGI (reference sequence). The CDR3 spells CASSYSRETQYF. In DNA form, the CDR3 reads TGTGCCAGCAGTTACTCTCGGGAGACCCAGTACTTC.

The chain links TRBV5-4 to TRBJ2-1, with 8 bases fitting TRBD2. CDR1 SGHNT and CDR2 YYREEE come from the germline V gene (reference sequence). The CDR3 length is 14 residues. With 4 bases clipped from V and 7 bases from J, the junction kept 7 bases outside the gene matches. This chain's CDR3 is CASSAKLAVNEQFF. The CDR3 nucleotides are TGTGCCAGCAGCGCAAAACTAGCGGTGAATGAGCAGTTCTTC.

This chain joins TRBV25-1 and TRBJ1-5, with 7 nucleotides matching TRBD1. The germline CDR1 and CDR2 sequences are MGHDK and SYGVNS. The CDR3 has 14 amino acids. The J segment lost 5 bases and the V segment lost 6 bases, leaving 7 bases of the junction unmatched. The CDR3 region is CASSTGVWDQPQHF. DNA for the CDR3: TGTGCCAGCAGCACAGGGGTATGGGATCAGCCCCAGCATTTT. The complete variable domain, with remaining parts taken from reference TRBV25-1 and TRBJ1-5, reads EADIYQTPRYLVIGTGKKITLECSQTMGHDKMYWYQQDPGMELHLIHYSYGVNSTEKGDLSSESTVSRIRTEHFPLTLESARPSHTSQYLCASSTGVWDQPQHFGDGTRLSIL.

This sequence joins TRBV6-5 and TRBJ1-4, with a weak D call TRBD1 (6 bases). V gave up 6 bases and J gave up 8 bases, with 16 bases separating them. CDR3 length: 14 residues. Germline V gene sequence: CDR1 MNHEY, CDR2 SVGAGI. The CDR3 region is CASRFYSDSEKLFF. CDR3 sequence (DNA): TGTGCCAGCAGGTTTTACTCGGACAGCGAAAAACTGTTTTTT.

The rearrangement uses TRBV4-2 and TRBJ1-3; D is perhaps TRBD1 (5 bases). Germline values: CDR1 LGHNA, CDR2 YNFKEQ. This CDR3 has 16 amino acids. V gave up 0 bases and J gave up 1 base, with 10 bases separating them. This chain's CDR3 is CASSQEGEGSGNTIYF. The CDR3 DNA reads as TGTGCCAGCAGCCAAGAAGGGGAGGGTTCTGGAAACACCATATATTTT.

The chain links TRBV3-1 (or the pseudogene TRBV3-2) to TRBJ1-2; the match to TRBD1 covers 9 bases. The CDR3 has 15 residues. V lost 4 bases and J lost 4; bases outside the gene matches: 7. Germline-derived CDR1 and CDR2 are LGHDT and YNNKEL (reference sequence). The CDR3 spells CASSPRDRAPYGYTF. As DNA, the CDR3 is TGTGCCAGCAGCCCCCGGGACAGGGCGCCCTATGGCTACACCTTC.